Presented here are 27 T cell receptor beta chains from one specimen sequenced in a study of cytomegalovirus exposure and HLA in healthy donors. The protocol was immunoSEQ multiplex PCR, while the TCRdb copy is restricted to in-frame clones and leaves out a portion. The repertoire holds 150,000 to 200,000 clones, around nine tenths seen once, with around 2.3% in the top ten. Sample: PBMCs. All receptors come from a woman between 18 and 29 years old in good health and CMV-seronegative.

The rearrangement joins TRBV2 to TRBJ2-3, with TRBD2 matching 8 bases. Per the germline V gene, CDR1 is SNHLY and CDR2 is FYNNEI. Germline trimming cut 4 bases from V and 0 bases from J; bases unmatched to any gene: 6. CDR3 length equals 16 residues. The CDR3 nucleotides are TGTGCCAGCAGTGCCCTCGGGGGGGTGAGCACAGATACGCAGTATTTT. Protein sequence: CASSALGGVSTDTQYF.

The rearrangement joins TRBV7-6 to TRBJ2-7; 10 positions agree with TRBD2. From germline, CDR1 is SGHVS and CDR2 FNYEAQ. This CDR3 region has 16 residues. Germline trimming cut 5 bases from V and 5 bases from J; bases unmatched to any gene: 12. The CDR3 is CASSPKFTSGIDEQYF. The CDR3 DNA follows: TGTGCCAGCAGCCCTAAATTTACTAGCGGGATCGACGAGCAGTACTTC.

The chain couples TRBV4-1 to TRBJ2-7; TRBD2 matches 7 bases. Trimming removed 3 bases from V and 2 bases from J; junction bases left unmatched: 10. The CDR3 is 16 residues long. The germline V gene has CDR1 MGHRA and CDR2 YSYEKL. CDR3 residues: CASSHRSGTFTYEQYF. The CDR3 DNA reads TGCGCCAGCAGCCACCGCAGCGGGACTTTCACCTACGAGCAGTACTTC.

J is TRBJ2-1 and V is TRBV6-4; 9 bases are shared with TRBD1. Germline trimming cut 3 bases from V and 7 bases from J; bases unmatched to any gene: 10. There are 16 residues in the CDR3. Germline values: CDR1 MRHNA, CDR2 SNTAGT. This chain's CDR3 is CASSEVMGQGANEQFF. CDR3 nucleotide sequence: TGTGCCAGCAGTGAAGTAATGGGACAGGGTGCGAATGAGCAGTTCTTC.

For this clone: Within the sample, other DNA sequences also encode this same CDR3. The rearrangement links TRBV18 to TRBJ1-3; TRBD1 matches 8 bases. Germline CDR1 reads KGHSH; CDR2 reads LQKENI. With V trimmed by 3 bases and J by 0 bases, 1 base remained unmatched. The CDR3 length is 15 residues. This CDR3 is CASSPTGGSGNTIYF. The CDR3 DNA follows: TGTGCCAGCTCACCTACAGGGGGCTCTGGAAACACCATATATTTT.

The rearrangement links TRBV11-2 to TRBJ2-1, with D maybe TRBD2 (6 bases). Germline V gene data show CDR1 as SGHAT and CDR2 as FQNNGV. V was pared by 5 bases and J by 0 bases, with 20 bases between. CDR3 length: 18 residues. The CDR3 DNA is TGTGCCAGCAGCCCCCTCCGGGGAGGTCTTAACTCCTACAATGAGCAGTTCTTC. Protein product: CASSPLRGGLNSYNEQFF. The full variable domain, its missing parts supplied by reference TRBV11-2 and TRBJ2-1, is EAGVAQSPRYKIIEKRQSVAFWCNPISGHATLYWYQQILGQGPKLLIQFQNNGVVDDSQLPKDRFSAERLKGVDSTLKIQPAKLEDSAVYLCASSPLRGGLNSYNEQFFGPGTRLTVL.

This rearrangement joins TRBV12-2 to TRBJ1-6; TRBD1 is the table's D call and was not checked against the DNA. TRBV12-2 counts as a pseudogene. The CDR3 is 15 amino acids. The CDR3 spells CASRAWTVGYSPLHF. The CDR3 bases are TGTGCAAGTCGCGCATGGACAGTGGGATACTCACCCCTCCACTTT.

V is TRBV7-9 and J is TRBJ1-2, with TRBD1 matching over 8 bases. Germline values: CDR1 SEHNR, CDR2 FQNEAQ (reference sequence). The CDR3 is made up of 16 amino acids. J was trimmed by 7 bases and V by 1 base; bases with no gene match: 11. In nucleotides, the CDR3 is TGTGCCAGCAGCTTAGGCCTCCACACAGGGGGAGGTGGCTACACCTTC. Translation: CASSLGLHTGGGGYTF.

In this sample, this clone turned up once. The chain combines TRBV29-1 with TRBJ2-7; TRBD1 aligns across 9 bases. This CDR3 spans 13 amino acids. With V trimmed by 4 bases and J by 5 bases, 6 bases remained unmatched. Per the germline V gene, CDR1 is SQVTM and CDR2 is ANQGSEA. CDR3 bases: TGCAGCGTTGCCGGACAGGGGTTAGACGAGCAGTACTTC. Its translation is CSVAGQGLDEQYF.

In its sample, this clone was seen once. One end of the junction fails to match germline, which may point to a read error. This sequence joins TRBV5-1 and TRBJ1-2; TRBD1 matches at 8 bases. The CDR3 has 15 amino acids. Germline CDR1 and CDR2: SGHRS and YFSETQ. This chain's CDR3 is CASSLVKGDRDRKDF. The CDR3 DNA reads as TGCGCCAGCAGCTTGGTTAAGGGTGACCGGGACAGGAAAGACTTC.

The chain couples TRBV2 to TRBJ1-4, with 10 bases identical to TRBD1. The CDR3 covers 18 residues. Germline V gene lookup returns CDR1 SNHLY and CDR2 FYNNEI. V was clipped by 4 bases and J by 0 bases; unmatched bases: 8. CDR3 in amino acids: CASSGTGTGVSTNEKLFF. The CDR3 DNA reads as TGTGCCAGCAGTGGGACCGGGACAGGGGTCTCAACTAATGAAAAACTGTTTTTT.

The V gene is TRBV29-1, the J gene TRBJ2-7; 7 bases are a match to TRBD2. V lost 7 bases and J lost 6; bases outside the gene matches: 12. In germline, CDR1 is SQVTM, CDR2 ANQGSEA. This CDR3 is 13 amino acids long. CDR3: CSALNSGGSEQYF. The CDR3 bases are TGCAGCGCCTTAAACTCGGGGGGTAGCGAGCAGTACTTC.

The V and J genes are TRBV6-5 and TRBJ1-6, with 11 bases that match TRBD1. The CDR3 totals 15 residues. V lost 6 bases to trimming and J lost 7 bases; unmatched junction nucleotides: 5. Germline lookup yields CDR1 MNHEY and CDR2 SVGAGI. The CDR3 DNA follows: TGTGCCAGCAGGACCGGGACAGGGGGAAATTCACCCCTCCACTTT. Translating gives CASRTGTGGNSPLHF.

The chain has TRBV6-5 and TRBJ1-5; D remains ambiguous. This CDR3 spans 15 amino acids. Germline CDR1 MNHEY, CDR2 SVGAGI. The V and J ends lost 0 bases and 4 bases respectively, with 10 bases between them. The CDR3 spells CASSYSFPPNQPQHF. The CDR3 DNA reads as TGTGCCAGCAGTTACTCCTTTCCTCCGAATCAGCCCCAGCATTTT.

The rearrangement uses TRBV9 and TRBJ2-5; 7 nucleotides match TRBD2. V shed 3 bases, J shed 0 bases, and the junction held 8 bases outside the gene matches. The CDR3 consists of 16 residues. Germline lookup yields CDR1 SGDLS and CDR2 YYNGEE. The CDR3 loop is CASSAPSGKYQETQYF. CDR3 coding DNA: TGTGCCAGCAGCGCTCCTAGCGGAAAGTACCAAGAGACCCAGTACTTC.

CDR3 coding DNA: TGTGCCAGCAGTGGGGAGGGGCGCTTGAGGGGCTATGGCTACACCTTC. Protein: CASSGEGRLRGYGYTF. The rearrangement links TRBV6-1 to TRBJ1-2; possible D gene TRBD1, 5 bases. Germline CDR1 reads MNHNS; CDR2 reads SASEGT. The CDR3 consists of 16 residues. Trimming left V 4 bases short and J 4 bases short, with 19 bases between.

J is TRBJ1-1 and V is TRBV27; D uncertain. Looked up from germline, CDR1 is MNHEY and CDR2 is SMNVEV (reference sequence). The CDR3 contains 12 residues. V was trimmed by 6 bases and J by 4 bases, leaving 9 bases between them. The CDR3 nucleotides are TGTGCCAGCAGCCCGGGTCTCACTGAAGCTTTCTTT. This sequence encodes CASSPGLTEAFF.

V and J are TRBV4-1 and TRBJ1-1, with D perhaps TRBD1 (6 bases). Germline CDR1 MGHRA, CDR2 YSYEKL. CDR3 length: 15 residues. The germline V and J ends were trimmed by 4 bases and 3 bases, with 15 bases remaining between them. This CDR3 reads CASSRAGERYTEAFF. The CDR3 DNA sequence: TGCGCCAGCAGCCGAGCAGGGGAGAGGTACACTGAAGCTTTCTTT.

The V and J genes are TRBV27 and TRBJ2-1, with TRBD2 matching 13 bases. The CDR3 runs to 15 residues. Germline CDR1 is MNHEY and CDR2 is SMNVEV (reference sequence). V was clipped by 4 bases and J by 13 bases; unmatched bases: 10. CDR3 residues: CASSSWTSGSWFQFF. The CDR3 DNA follows: TGTGCCAGCAGTTCCTGGACTAGCGGGAGTTGGTTTCAGTTCTTC.

This rearrangement joins TRBV7-9 to TRBJ2-7, with a possible D match to TRBD1 (6 bases). The V gene lost 6 bases and the J gene lost 1 base, with 16 bases spanning the gap. The germline V gene has CDR1 SEHNR and CDR2 FQNEAQ (reference sequence). CDR3 length equals 15 residues. CDR3 bases: TGTGCCAGCAGGTTTACCGGGACACGTTCCTACGAGCAGTACTTC. This gives the protein CASRFTGTRSYEQYF.

The chain uses TRBV5-6 and TRBJ1-2; unclear D gene. The CDR3 totals 14 residues. Germline values: CDR1 SGHDT, CDR2 YYEEEE. The V and J ends lost 3 bases and 7 bases respectively, with 16 bases between them. The CDR3 loop is CASSYGDDDRGYTF. CDR3 in DNA: TGTGCCAGCAGCTACGGGGATGATGACCGTGGCTACACCTTC.

The chain is built from TRBV27 and TRBJ1-2; D gene unclear. The CDR3 runs to 14 residues. Trimming left V 5 bases short and J 4 bases short, with 14 bases between. CDR1 is MNHEY, CDR2 SMNVEV, per germline (reference sequence). CDR3 in amino acids: CASSPRTRGYGYTF. The CDR3 DNA follows: TGTGCCAGCAGTCCCCGGACTCGGGGCTATGGCTACACCTTC.

CDR3 nucleotides: TGTGCCAGCAGCTTCCGCAGCCCTCCAGGGAACACTGAAGCTTTCTTT. This encodes CASSFRSPPGNTEAFF. The gene calls are TRBV5-6 and TRBJ1-1, with D uncertain. Germline-derived CDR1 and CDR2 are SGHDT and YYEEEE. V dropped 2 bases and J dropped 1 base, with 15 bases sitting between them. The CDR3 has 16 residues.

The chain combines TRBV20-1 with TRBJ2-7; 8 bases map to TRBD2. The J segment lost 6 bases and the V segment lost 6 bases, leaving 4 bases of the junction unmatched. The CDR3 is made up of 11 amino acids. Germline CDR1 and CDR2: DFQATT and SNEGSKA (reference sequence). The CDR3 region is CSANRGGEQYF. DNA for the CDR3: TGCAGTGCCAACCGGGGGGGCGAGCAGTACTTC.

V gene TRBV10-3 combines with J gene TRBJ2-7; TRBD2 is a possible D gene (6 bases). V shed 6 bases and J shed 0 bases, with 24 bases lying between them. The germline V gene encodes CDR1 ENHRY and CDR2 SYGVKD. CDR3 length: 18 amino acids. The CDR3 region is CAIRPTGGESPNSYEQYF. As DNA, the CDR3 is TGTGCCATCAGACCCACCGGAGGGGAGTCTCCCAACTCCTACGAGCAGTACTTC.

The chain carries TRBV11-2 and TRBJ1-2; 11 bases agree with TRBD1. Germline-derived CDR1 and CDR2 are SGHAT and FQNNGV. This CDR3 is 15 amino acids long. V was clipped by 2 bases and J by 8 bases; unmatched bases: 7. The CDR3 DNA is TGTGCCAGCAGCTTAATTCAGGGACAGGGGGGCGGCTACACCTTC. Encoded protein: CASSLIQGQGGGYTF.

V is TRBV19 and J is TRBJ1-1; D uncertain. The CDR3 is made up of 15 amino acids. Germline V lookup: CDR1 LNHDA, CDR2 SQIVND (reference sequence). Between the trimmed V and J ends, which lost 7 bases and 6 bases, there was a span of 21 bases. CDR3 loop: CASTNREGGSPEAFF. The CDR3 DNA follows: TGTGCCAGTACTAACCGGGAGGGAGGTTCCCCTGAAGCTTTCTTT.